The sequence of this TCR beta chain was determined in a study of long-term antiretroviral therapy in people with HIV. General study points: Transplant donor controls retained higher diversity, though diversity increased after ART.

The V gene lost 3 bases and the J gene lost 0 bases, with 14 bases spanning the gap. CDR3 length equals 16 residues. In germline, CDR1 is MDHEN, CDR2 SYDVKM. A v3.0 immunoSEQ assay was performed at survey level. TCRdb's table, derived via immunoSEQ multiplex PCR, lists solely in-frame clones and lacks some. The table lists around 17,000 clones, 95% of them singletons. Comments on this clone: The antigen is not known.

The sequences come from unsorted PBMCs, collected less than 11 years after starting antiretroviral therapy. The sequence was obtained from a man between 25 and 39 years old with HIV. The chain couples TRBV28 to TRBJ1-1; D unresolved. Here the CDR3 reads CASSFLRVIVNTEAFF. In DNA, the CDR3 is TGTGCCAGCAGTTTCTTACGGGTTATAGTGAACACTGAAGCTTTCTTT.